Below are 16 T cell receptor beta chains sequenced from a single sample in a study of blood T cell repertoires in COVID-19 (dated by TCRdb to about 2020). To prepare the library, the immunoSEQ multiplex PCR assay was applied. TCRdb obtained this table from immuneACCESS and retained in-frame rearrangements with V and J assigned. These tables miss some clones; where compared with another copy, unresolved V genes account for less than half of the shortfall, and the remainder is unexplained. This sample holds just under 350,000 clones; over 70% were observed only once. The ten largest clones capture 2.5% to 3.5% of the sample. Sequencing used peripheral blood. These receptor sequences come from a man between 25 and 39 years old with active or convalescent COVID-19.

The chain is built from TRBV7-9 and TRBJ1-4; tentative D call: TRBD1 (5 bases). CDR3 length: 16 residues. In germline, CDR1 is SEHNR, CDR2 FQNEAQ (reference sequence). Trimming stripped 5 bases from V and 3 bases from J, with 16 bases between. The CDR3 is CASSPGAPGANEKLFF. The CDR3 DNA reads as TGTGCCAGCAGCCCCGGAGCCCCGGGGGCTAATGAAAAACTGTTTTTT.

This clone was observed a handful of times. CDR3 protein: CASTREGGPTGANVLTF. The CDR3 DNA is TGTGCCAGCACTCGGGAGGGGGGGCCTACTGGGGCCAACGTCCTGACTTTC. This chain connects TRBV9 to TRBJ2-6; TRBD2 agrees at 8 bases. V dropped 6 bases and J dropped 2; count of bases not matched to a gene: 10. Germline V lookup: CDR1 SGDLS, CDR2 YYNGEE. The CDR3 loop spans 17 amino acids. Combining the CDR3 with reference TRBV9 and TRBJ2-6 gives the whole variable domain DSGVTQTPKHLITATGQRVTLRCSPRSGDLSVYWYQQSLDQGLQFLIQYYNGEERAKGNILERFSAQQFPDLHSELNLSSLELGDSALYFCASTREGGPTGANVLTFGAGSRLTVL.

This chain joins TRBV30 and TRBJ1-5; D is unresolved. This CDR3 comprises 13 residues. V was cut by 2 bases and J by 3 bases, with 8 bases left in between. Per the germline V gene, CDR1 is GTSNPN and CDR2 is SVGIG (reference sequence). The CDR3 nucleotides are TGTGCCTGGAGTTTGGCAGACAATCAGCCCCAGCATTTT. Translation: CAWSLADNQPQHF.

CDR3 sequence: CASSFGGTGSYEQYF. CDR3 DNA: TGTGCCAGCAGCTTCGGCGGGACAGGGTCCTACGAGCAGTACTTC. The chain uses TRBV11-3 and TRBJ2-7, with 9 positions matching TRBD1. The CDR3 sequence is 15 residues long. Unmatched junction bases numbered 4, after V lost 3 bases and J lost 1 base. Germline V gene lookup returns CDR1 SGHNT and CDR2 YENEEA.

This clone has only a few counts. This sequence joins TRBV11-2 and TRBJ2-3; D not certain. With 2 bases removed from V and 7 bases from J, the gap between germline ends came to 16 bases. Germline V lookup: CDR1 SGHAT, CDR2 FQNNGV. The CDR3 runs 15 residues. The CDR3 DNA reads as TGTGCCAGCAGCTTACACAGAGTCAGGTTATATACGCAGTATTTT. This codes for CASSLHRVRLYTQYF.

The J gene is TRBJ2-7, the V gene TRBV20-1; D is perhaps TRBD1 (5 bases). Germline V gives CDR1 DFQATT, CDR2 SNEGSKA (reference sequence). Trimming took off 3 bases at V and 2 bases at J, with 8 bases between the two ends. The CDR3 contains 12 residues. CDR3: CSASGRAYEQYF. As DNA, the CDR3 is TGCAGTGCTAGTGGCAGGGCCTACGAGCAGTACTTC.

This clone was seen a handful of times. This chain connects TRBV5-6 to TRBJ1-4; D is unresolved. Germline CDR1 and CDR2: SGHDT and YYEEEE. The CDR3 is 13 residues long. The V gene lost 0 bases and the J gene lost 5 bases, with 5 bases spanning the gap. The CDR3 nucleotides are TGTGCCAGCAGCTTGGGCAGGAATGAAAAACTGTTTTTT. It specifies CASSLGRNEKLFF.

The chain links TRBV7-6 to TRBJ1-2, with TRBD1 identical over 7 bases. Losses at the gene ends were 8 bases for V and 8 bases for J; bases not matched to a gene: 17. Per germline, CDR1 SGHVS and CDR2 FNYEAQ. The CDR3 runs to 15 residues. CDR3 DNA: TGTGCCAGCCACTTAGGAACAGGGGCAGCAGAGGGCTACACCTTC. Translating gives CASHLGTGAAEGYTF. Supplemented by reference TRBV7-6 and TRBJ1-2, the full variable domain reads GAGVSQSPRYKVTKRGQDVALRCDPISGHVSLYWYRQALGQGPEFLTYFNYEAQQDKSGLPNDRFSAERPEGSISTLTIQRTEQRDSAMYRCASHLGTGAAEGYTFGSGTRLTVV.

The chain joins TRBV5-6 to TRBJ1-1; a weak D match, TRBD1 (5 bases). Germline lookup yields CDR1 SGHDT and CDR2 YYEEEE. The CDR3 is 14 residues long. Trimming shortened V by 0 bases and J by 6 bases, and 12 bases separated the two germline ends. CDR3 nucleotides: TGTGCCAGCAGCTTGGTACCGGGAGGGGCTGAAGCTTTCTTT. Translating gives CASSLVPGGAEAFF.

The CDR3 coding sequence is TGTGCCAGCAGCCCCTGGGGGACAGGGGGCCCGAACACTGAAGCTTTCTTT. Protein sequence: CASSPWGTGGPNTEAFF. This chain connects TRBV5-4 to TRBJ1-1; the match to TRBD1 covers 12 bases. The CDR3 length is 17 residues. The V segment lost 4 bases and the J segment 1 base; nucleotides outside the gene matches: 8. In germline, CDR1 is SGHNT, CDR2 YYREEE (reference sequence).

The gene calls are TRBV9 and TRBJ1-1; 12 nucleotides match TRBD1. V shed 4 bases, J shed 4 bases, and the junction held 5 bases outside the gene matches. Germline V gene lookup returns CDR1 SGDLS and CDR2 YYNGEE. CDR3 length equals 15 residues. In DNA, the CDR3 is TGTGCCAGCAGCCCGTCGGGACAGGGGGCCACTGAAGCTTTCTTT. Its protein product is CASSPSGQGATEAFF.

The rearrangement joins TRBV6-5 to TRBJ2-7, with 10 bases matching TRBD1. After removal of 7 bases from V and 4 bases from J, the junction contained 7 bases not matched to a gene. This CDR3 is 14 amino acids long. Per germline, CDR1 MNHEY and CDR2 SVGAGI. The CDR3 nucleotides are TGTGCCAGCATCGGGACAGGGGATCGGTACGAGCAGTACTTC. Translated, it gives CASIGTGDRYEQYF.

This clone was seen a few times. The chain couples TRBV3-1 (or the pseudogene TRBV3-2) to TRBJ2-7, with 10 positions matching TRBD2. The CDR3 has 14 residues. Germline-derived CDR1 and CDR2 are LGHDT and YNNKEL (reference sequence). Trimming cost V 4 bases and J 4 bases; bases outside gene matches: 4. CDR3 bases: TGTGCCAGCAGCCCCTCTAGCGGGGGTTACGAGCAGTACTTC. Amino acids: CASSPSSGGYEQYF.

The rearrangement joins TRBV2 to TRBJ1-4; D may be TRBD1 (6 bases). Germline V gene data show CDR1 as SNHLY and CDR2 as FYNNEI. The length of the CDR3 is 13 residues. The V end lost 7 bases, the J end lost 8 bases, and 14 bases lay between the germline ends. The DNA for the CDR3 is TGTGCCAGCATCGCGACAGGCGACGAAAAACTGTTTTTT. Amino acid sequence: CASIATGDEKLFF.

The chain has TRBV28 and TRBJ2-1; 8 bases line up with TRBD1. The CDR3 contains 15 residues. CDR1 is MDHEN, CDR2 SYDVKM, per germline. The V and J ends lost 7 bases and 3 bases, in that order; junction bases with no gene match: 8. The CDR3 is CASKTPGQVYNEQFF. CDR3 in DNA: TGTGCCAGCAAAACCCCGGGACAGGTCTACAATGAGCAGTTCTTC.

This clone was picked up a small number of times. J is TRBJ1-6 and V is TRBV4-1; D gene unclear. The CDR3 is made up of 15 amino acids. The V gene lost 4 bases and the J gene lost 4 bases, with 11 bases spanning the gap. Per germline, CDR1 MGHRA and CDR2 YSYEKL. CDR3 in amino acids: CASSLEAEYNSPLHF. The CDR3 DNA is TGCGCCAGCAGCCTAGAGGCGGAGTATAATTCACCCCTCCACTTT.